The rows below give T cell receptor beta chains drawn from one sample of a study of regulatory T cells in long-lasting Graves disease. Via MiXCR, TCRdb re-called the multiplex PCR reads, giving one row per CDR3 protein. The table has 400,000 to 550,000 distinct CDR3 sequences, about 17% seen once. These data were likewise used in another study, on T cells in Graves' hyperthyroidism and ophthalmopathy.

The starting material was peripheral blood mononuclear cells (PBMCs), obtained at new diagnosis, from a patient treated with antithyroid drugs. The source is a young woman with Graves disease. Both conserved end residues are part of each CDR3. Fields, in order: V gene, D gene, J gene, clone size, CDR3 protein, CDR3 DNA. The D gene is left open where the match is weak. A row's size may be missing; if present it is once, few, many or a size class.

TRBV5-1	-	TRBJ2-2	few	CASSLLPTNTGELFF	TGCGCCAGCAGCTTGTTACCGACGAACACCGGGGAGCTGTTTTTT
TRBV2	TRBD2	TRBJ2-3	many	CASSETGLAGVADTQYF	TGTGCCAGCAGTGAAACGGGACTAGCGGGAGTGGCAGATACGCAGTATTTT
TRBV7-9	TRBD1	TRBJ2-3	many	CASLPQGGQVSSTDTQYF	TGTGCCAGCCTCCCTCAGGGCGGACAGGTATCTTCTACGGATACGCAGTATTTT
TRBV20-1	TRBD2	TRBJ2-1	many	CSATRTSGGGDEQFF	TGCAGTGCTACAAGGACTAGCGGAGGGGGGGATGAGCAGTTCTTC
TRBV6-2/TRBV6-3	TRBD2	TRBJ2-7	few	CASSSTGRKEVYEQYF	TGTGCCAGCAGTTCGACCGGGAGGAAAGAAGTCTACGAGCAGTACTTC
TRBV7-2	-	TRBJ1-3	few	CASSWGTGKSGNTIYF	TGTGCCAGCAGCTGGGGGACGGGGAAATCTGGAAACACCATATATTTT
TRBV11-2	-	TRBJ2-7	many	CASSSRTSHEQYF	TGTGCCAGCAGCTCCCGGACATCCCACGAGCAGTACTTC
TRBV20-1	-	TRBJ2-2	many	CSARVLAHAGELFF	TGCAGTGCTAGAGTACTAGCTCACGCCGGGGAGCTGTTTTTT
TRBV6-1	TRBD2	TRBJ2-7	many	CASRAGGSITYEQYF	TGTGCCAGCAGAGCCGGGGGGAGCATAACCTACGAGCAGTACTTC
TRBV29-1	-	TRBJ2-7	few	CSVSQGLAYEQYF	TGCAGCGTTTCCCAGGGTCTCGCCTACGAGCAGTACTTC
TRBV20-1	-	TRBJ2-3	few	CSAHQGADTQYF	TGCAGTGCGCACCAAGGGGCAGATACGCAGTATTTT
TRBV7-2	-	TRBJ2-1	many	CASSELGSRGAYNEQFF	TGTGCCAGCAGCGAATTAGGCTCCAGGGGGGCCTACAATGAGCAGTTCTTC
TRBV7-9	-	TRBJ1-4	many	CASSLEGGKLFF	TGTGCCAGCAGCTTAGAGGGGGGAAAACTGTTTTTT
TRBV20-1	TRBD1	TRBJ1-5	many	CSAKRQGEGQPQHF	TGCAGTGCTAAACGACAGGGAGAGGGTCAGCCCCAGCATTTT
TRBV19	-	TRBJ1-5	-	CASSIVKVYSNQPQHF	TGTGCCAGTAGTATAGTGAAAGTTTATAGCAATCAGCCCCAGCATTTT
TRBV20-1	-	TRBJ2-5	many	CSARGTVRETQYF	TGCAGTGCTAGAGGGACAGTACGGGAGACCCAGTACTTC
TRBV30	TRBD1	TRBJ1-5	few	CAWTGGFNQPQHF	TGTGCCTGGACAGGGGGCTTTAATCAGCCCCAGCATTTT
TRBV30	-	TRBJ1-5	-	CAWTGGLSNQPQHF	TGTGCCTGGACCGGGGGGCTTAGCAATCAGCCCCAGCATTTT
TRBV6-1	TRBD1	TRBJ1-1	-	CATRQGMEAFF	TGTGCCACTCGACAGGGGATGGAAGCTTTCTTT
TRBV5-8	-	TRBJ2-1	many	CASSFTGLVASYNEQFF	TGTGCCAGCAGCTTTACAGGGCTAGTAGCCTCCTACAATGAGCAGTTCTTC
TRBV6-1	TRBD2	TRBJ2-3	few	CASSAREGGSDTQYF	TGTGCCAGCAGCGCGCGGGAGGGGGGATCAGATACGCAGTATTTT
TRBV18	TRBD2	TRBJ2-7	-	CASSPAGAVSYEQYF	TGTGCCAGCTCACCTGCGGGAGCGGTGTCCTACGAGCAGTACTTC
TRBV2	TRBD1	TRBJ2-5	few	CASRTDRGRETQYF	TGTGCCAGCAGGACGGACAGGGGTAGGGAGACCCAGTACTTC
TRBV2	-	TRBJ1-5	many	CASSEGLDEKHF	TGTGCCAGCAGTGAAGGTCTGGACGAGAAGCATTTT
TRBV7-2	-	TRBJ2-7	many	CASSPQVPEQYF	TGTGCCAGCAGCCCCCAGGTTCCCGAGCAGTACTTC
TRBV3-1	-	TRBJ2-1	many	CASSQPERSYNEQFF	TGTGCCAGCAGCCAGCCCGAGCGAAGTTACAATGAGCAGTTCTTC
TRBV15	TRBD1	TRBJ2-1	many	CATSTTDRSSYNEQFF	TGTGCCACCAGCACAACGGACAGGAGCTCCTACAATGAGCAGTTCTTC
TRBV4-3	-	TRBJ2-2	-	CASSQDPVSSNTGELFF	TGCGCCAGCAGCCAAGATCCCGTATCCTCGAACACCGGGGAGCTGTTTTTT
TRBV5-1	-	TRBJ2-4	-	CASSLVLGDENIQYF	TGCGCCAGCAGCTTGGTGCTGGGTGACGAAAACATTCAGTACTTC
TRBV28	TRBD2	TRBJ2-7	many	CASSNGLAAVSYEQYF	TGTGCCAGCAGTAATGGACTAGCGGCCGTCTCCTACGAGCAGTACTTC
TRBV28	-	TRBJ1-2	few	CASSSKIRGAFGYTF	TGTGCCAGCAGTTCAAAAATCAGGGGAGCATTCGGCTACACCTTC
TRBV20-1	TRBD2	TRBJ2-1	-	CSARDPTSGISYNEQFF	TGCAGTGCTAGAGATCCGACTAGCGGGATCTCCTACAATGAGCAGTTCTTC
TRBV7-2	TRBD2	TRBJ2-5	once	CASSLQLAGVQETQYF	TGTGCCAGCAGCTTGCAACTAGCGGGAGTCCAAGAGACCCAGTACTTC
TRBV4-3	-	TRBJ1-4	many	CASSLEGTATNEKLFF	TGCGCCAGCAGCCTAGAGGGCACCGCAACTAATGAAAAACTGTTTTTT
TRBV10-2	TRBD2	TRBJ2-5	many	CASTGHGGLETQYF	TGCGCCAGCACCGGGCACGGGGGGTTGGAGACCCAGTACTTC
TRBV7-2	-	TRBJ2-5	-	CASSLARTVGGETQYF	TGTGCCAGCAGCTTAGCGCGAACTGTAGGGGGGGAGACCCAGTACTTC
TRBV20-1	TRBD2	TRBJ2-3	many	CSAQTSGSTQYF	TGCAGTGCGCAAACTAGCGGGAGCACGCAGTATTTT
TRBV4-1	-	TRBJ1-1	many	CASSQGPQVGTEAFF	TGCGCCAGCAGCCAAGGCCCACAGGTGGGGACTGAAGCTTTCTTT
TRBV11-2	TRBD2	TRBJ2-1	many	CASSLVRDYGYNEQFF	TGTGCCAGCAGCTTAGTACGGGACTACGGCTACAATGAGCAGTTCTTC
TRBV19	TRBD2	TRBJ2-7	-	CASSTDGLAGSYEQYF	TGTGCCAGTAGTACGGATGGACTAGCGGGCTCCTACGAGCAGTACTTC
TRBV28	TRBD2	TRBJ2-7	few	CASSPSGIGASGRSWDEQYF	TGTGCCAGCAGCCCCTCAGGGATTGGGGCTAGCGGGAGATCATGGGACGAGCAGTACTTC
TRBV12-3/TRBV12-4	-	TRBJ1-2	many	CASSGGSQRYGYTF	TGTGCCAGCAGTGGGGGAAGTCAGCGGTATGGCTACACCTTC
TRBV7-9	-	TRBJ1-2	-	CASSLEVGRGSGYTF	TGTGCCAGCAGCTTAGAGGTTGGCAGGGGCAGTGGCTACACCTTC
TRBV4-2	-	TRBJ1-2	-	CASSQESTAANYGYTF	TGTGCCAGCAGCCAAGAGAGCACAGCCGCTAACTATGGCTACACCTTC
TRBV4-1	TRBD2	TRBJ2-1	few	CASSQVLLAGVEQFF	TGCGCCAGCAGCCAAGTCCTACTAGCGGGAGTTGAGCAGTTCTTC
TRBV7-8	TRBD1	TRBJ2-7	many	CASSLALILTGTGKGEQYF	TGTGCCAGCAGCTTAGCCCTCATACTGACCGGGACAGGGAAGGGCGAGCAGTACTTC
TRBV10-3	-	TRBJ2-6	-	CAISDQDSGANVLTF	TGTGCCATCAGTGATCAGGACTCTGGGGCCAACGTCCTGACTTTC
TRBV6-5	-	TRBJ2-2	many	CASSFQAGELFF	TGTGCCAGCAGTTTTCAGGCCGGGGAGCTGTTTTTT
TRBV11-2	-	TRBJ1-3	few	CASSLGEDTRDF	TGTGCCAGCAGCTTGGGGGAGGACACCCGGGATTTT
TRBV15	-	TRBJ2-7	-	CATSRETGSYEQYF	TGTGCCACCAGCAGAGAGACAGGCTCCTACGAGCAGTACTTC
TRBV6-1	-	TRBJ2-3	many	CASRSPDATDTQYF	TGTGCCAGCAGAAGCCCCGACGCCACAGATACGCAGTATTTT
TRBV7-9	-	TRBJ2-5	few	CASSWTQAGQETQYF	TGTGCCAGCAGCTGGACTCAGGCAGGACAAGAGACCCAGTACTTC
TRBV27	-	TRBJ2-7	many	CASTYGLGTYEQYF	TGTGCCAGCACCTACGGGTTGGGGACCTACGAGCAGTACTTC